This T cell receptor beta chain was documented in a study of T cell responses to AZD1222 COVID-19 vaccine. Sequenced by immunoSEQ multiplex PCR; TCRdb stores in-frame clones only, minus some. Counted here are about 110,000 clones, 92% occurring once; the ten biggest clones make up 8.5% to 10%. Some second doses came at about 4 weeks and others at about 12 weeks; these were pooled. Study results and limitations: Nearly half of spike-specific TCRs reportedly target variant regions that are unmutated in the B.1.351 and B.1.1.7 variants. The donor group comprised mostly white British people and more females; the analysis possibly underestimated clonal diversity.

Comment on this clone: Its antigen is unknown.

The receptor was isolated from an adult who received the AZD1222 COVID-19 vaccine. Sample: peripheral blood, taken 28 days after the second AZD1222 dose.

The CDR3 loop reads CASSLRLANTDTQYF. CDR3 nucleotide sequence: TGTGCCAGCAGCTTACGGCTAGCGAACACAGATACGCAGTATTTT. The V call is TRBV13, the J call TRBJ2-3; tentatively, D is TRBD2 (6 bases). The germline V gene encodes CDR1 PRHDT and CDR2 FYEKMQ (reference sequence). The V gene lost 2 bases and the J gene lost 2 bases, with 11 bases spanning the gap. The CDR3 spans 15 residues.